This T cell receptor (beta chain) came from a study of blood T cell repertoires in COVID-19. Everyone who took part was about 18 to 90 years old, and they came from about two dozen US areas. Assignment of participants to cohorts was predicated upon participant-reported clinical history. Recovered status in Cohort 3 required two negative PCRs, clearance, or symptom resolution. TCRdb's copy holds only in-frame clones and misses some; the assay was immunoSEQ multiplex PCR. The sample yields approximately 160,000 clones, around 84% seen once. V gave up 0 bases and J gave up 2 bases; unmatched junction bases: 7. The CDR3 is 17 amino acids. CDR1 LGHNA and CDR2 YNFKEQ come from the germline V gene.

This TCR came from a man between 50 and 59 years old who had recovered from COVID-19. The chain employs TRBV4-2 and TRBJ1-3; 7 nucleotides align to TRBD1. Material: PBMCs or T cells enriched from blood (not recorded which). The CDR3 nucleotides read TGTGCCAGCAGCCAAGATTCCAGGGGGGCAACTGGAAACACCATATATTTT. It translates to CASSQDSRGATGNTIYF.